Given below is one TCR beta chain in context. The data derive from a study of control samples from healthy donors and cancer patients. The method was immunoSEQ multiplex PCR; TCRdb's version includes in-frame clones alone and lacks a portion of them. The table has roughly 120,000 clones, 89% seen once. The TCR comes from a man aged 50 to 59 in good health. The sample taken for sequencing was blood.

The CDR3 nucleotides are TGTGCCTGGAGTCGCTTAACTGGGGTAAACTATGGCTACACCTTC. This translates into CAWSRLTGVNYGYTF. The V call is TRBV30, the J call TRBJ1-2; D remains unclear. The CDR3 loop spans 15 amino acids. Trimming pared 2 bases from V and 2 bases from J, leaving 15 bases between. Germline V lookup: CDR1 GTSNPN, CDR2 SVGIG (reference sequence).